The 30 T cell receptor beta chains in this list originate from one sample, sequenced in a study of T cell responses to AZD1222 COVID-19 vaccine. Sequencing used immunoSEQ multiplex PCR; TCRdb keeps in-frame clones, though not all of them. The table lists 120,000 to 150,000 clones, 70% to 90% of them singletons. This specimen consisted of peripheral blood, obtained on day 0 of AZD1222 vaccination. These receptors came from an adult in good health.

The chain is built from TRBV29-1 and TRBJ2-7, with D possibly TRBD2 on 5 matching bases. Germline lookup yields CDR1 SQVTM and CDR2 ANQGSEA. V lost 6 bases and J lost 2, with 11 bases in between. This CDR3 contains 12 residues. CDR3 DNA: TGCAGCGTGGGGAGAGGCCCCTACGAGCAGTACTTC. Its protein is CSVGRGPYEQYF.

The chain employs TRBV28 and TRBJ2-1; D gene unclear. CDR3 size: 16 residues. Between the trimmed V and J ends, which lost 6 bases and 4 bases, there was a span of 19 bases. CDR1 is MDHEN, CDR2 SYDVKM, per germline. CDR3 in DNA: TGTGCCAGCAGGCGCGGCAGTCTGGTGACTTACAATGAGCAGTTCTTC. Amino acids: CASRRGSLVTYNEQFF.

The V call is TRBV4-1, the J call TRBJ1-5; 8 bases are a match to TRBD1. This CDR3 region has 16 residues. Looked up from germline, CDR1 is MGHRA and CDR2 is YSYEKL. V dropped 3 bases and J dropped 5; count of bases not matched to a gene: 9. This CDR3 reads CASSQYGQGRDQPQHF. CDR3 DNA sequence: TGCGCCAGCAGCCAGTACGGACAGGGTCGGGATCAGCCCCAGCATTTT.

The CDR3 nucleotides are TGTGCCAGCAGCTTCGCTCCGGACAATCAGCCCCAGCATTTT. Protein product: CASSFAPDNQPQHF. The chain couples TRBV5-6 to TRBJ1-5; no firm D call. V gave up 2 bases and J gave up 3 bases, with 9 bases separating them. Germline lookup yields CDR1 SGHDT and CDR2 YYEEEE. CDR3 length: 14 residues.

The chain is built from TRBV18 and TRBJ2-3; a possible D gene is TRBD1 (5 bases). V gave up 5 bases and J gave up 0 bases, with 6 bases separating them. The germline V gene encodes CDR1 KGHSH and CDR2 LQKENI. This CDR3 comprises 13 residues. CDR3: CASSWTSTDTQYF. Here the CDR3 DNA reads TGTGCCAGCTCATGGACAAGCACAGATACGCAGTATTTT. Combining the CDR3 with reference TRBV18 and TRBJ2-3 gives the whole variable domain NAGVMQNPRHLVRRRGQEARLRCSPMKGHSHVYWYRQLPEEGLKFMVYLQKENIIDESGMPKERFSAEFPKEGPSILRIQQVVRGDSAAYFCASSWTSTDTQYFGPGTRLTVL.

The genes are TRBV6-5 and TRBJ1-5; D is unresolved. Between the trimmed V and J ends, which lost 0 bases and 5 bases, there was a span of 5 bases. The CDR3 totals 13 residues. Germline-derived CDR1 and CDR2 are MNHEY and SVGAGI. For the CDR3, the DNA is TGTGCCAGCAGTTACTCGGTCGATCAGCCCCAGCATTTT. Amino acids: CASSYSVDQPQHF.

This chain uses TRBV28 with TRBJ2-7; D is perhaps TRBD2 (6 bases). The V gene's germline CDR1 is MDHEN and CDR2 SYDVKM. The CDR3 has 11 residues. V was pared by 5 bases and J by 6 bases, with 8 bases between. CDR3 in amino acids: CASSRSGEQYF. The CDR3 DNA sequence: TGTGCCAGCAGTCGTAGCGGCGAGCAGTACTTC.

The table lists this clone with a few counts. Here the CDR3 omits its conserved ending phenylalanine or tryptophan, so a read error is the likely source. The DNA is left out, because the CDR3 cannot be placed on it with certainty; the CDR3 is given as TCRdb lists it. The rearrangement uses TRBV30 and TRBJ1-1. Termini included, the CDR3 measures 8 amino acids. Germline-derived CDR1 and CDR2 are GTSNPN and SVGIG (reference sequence). The CDR3 region is CASPGLQL.

The chain uses TRBV21-1 and TRBJ1-5. TRBV21-1 is a pseudogene locus. The CDR3 has 18 amino acids. The CDR3 spells CASSKFFRLLYFNQPQHF. CDR3 nucleotides: TGTGCCAGCAGCAAATTCTTTCGACTCCTTTACTTCAATCAGCCCCAGCATTTT.

V gene TRBV6-5 combines with J gene TRBJ1-2; D may be TRBD1 (5 bases). Trimming cost V 0 bases and J 2 bases, with 7 bases left between them. The CDR3 length is 14 residues. Per germline, CDR1 MNHEY and CDR2 SVGAGI. The CDR3 reads CASSYSRGNYGYTF. CDR3 coding DNA: TGTGCCAGCAGTTACTCGCGGGGGAACTATGGCTACACCTTC.

This clone appeared a few times. CDR3 nucleotides: TGTGCCAGCAGTCCTTCGGATGTTGGGGGAGTCGCTTTCTTT. Protein product: CASSPSDVGGVAFF. The V and J genes are TRBV27 and TRBJ1-1; D may be TRBD1 (5 bases). Germline CDR1 and CDR2: MNHEY and SMNVEV (reference sequence). This CDR3 comprises 14 residues. The V end was cut by 5 bases, the J end by 11 bases, with 21 bases between.

The chain couples TRBV5-5 to TRBJ1-1; D is unresolved. Trimming stripped 2 bases from V and 0 bases from J, with 14 bases between. This CDR3 is 16 amino acids long. In germline, CDR1 is SGHKS, CDR2 YYEKEE (reference sequence). The CDR3 sequence is CASSFGGRLMNTEAFF. As DNA, the CDR3 is TGTGCCAGCAGCTTTGGAGGTCGGCTAATGAACACTGAAGCTTTCTTT.

The chain has TRBV18 and TRBJ2-3, with 14 nucleotides matching TRBD2. The CDR3 contains 17 residues. CDR1 and CDR2 from the germline V gene are KGHSH and LQKENI. V was pared by 4 bases and J by 4 bases, with 7 bases of the junction left unmatched. The CDR3 region has the DNA TGTGCCAGCTCACACGGGACTAGCGGGAGAAATGCAGATACGCAGTATTTT. It codes for CASSHGTSGRNADTQYF.

The rearrangement uses TRBV5-1 and TRBJ2-7; 8 positions agree with TRBD1. J was trimmed by 1 base and V by 6 bases; bases with no gene match: 9. The CDR3 consists of 15 residues. Germline V gene data show CDR1 as SGHRS and CDR2 as YFSETQ. The CDR3, as DNA: TGCGCCAGCACTCTGCTGGGACAGGAGTCCTACGAGCAGTACTTC. Translation gives CASTLLGQESYEQYF.

The V and J genes are TRBV7-9 and TRBJ1-1; 11 positions match TRBD1. This CDR3 contains 16 residues. Losses at the gene ends were 5 bases for V and 3 bases for J; bases not matched to a gene: 8. Germline assignment: CDR1 SEHNR and CDR2 FQNEAQ (reference sequence). In DNA, the CDR3 is TGTGCCAGCAGCAAGTGGGACAGGGGGGCGTACACTGAAGCTTTCTTT. Its protein product is CASSKWDRGAYTEAFF.

This clone was recorded once. This chain uses TRBV25-1 with TRBJ1-5, with TRBD1 matching over 7 bases. V shed 4 bases and J 0 bases; nucleotides not matched to a gene: 3. The germline V gene has CDR1 MGHDK and CDR2 SYGVNS. CDR3 size: 15 residues. The CDR3 region is CASSATGYSNQPQHF. The CDR3 DNA reads as TGTGCCAGCAGTGCGACAGGGTATAGCAATCAGCCCCAGCATTTT.

This clone showed up just once. The chain has TRBV19 and TRBJ2-4; possibly TRBD2 for D (6 bases). This CDR3 has 14 residues. Trimming took off 4 bases at V and 0 bases at J, with 7 bases between the two ends. Germline CDR1 and CDR2: LNHDA and SQIVND (reference sequence). This CDR3 is CASSRRVAKNIQYF. The CDR3 nucleotides read TGTGCCAGTAGTAGGAGGGTAGCCAAAAACATTCAGTACTTC.

The CDR3 DNA follows: TGCGCCAGCAGTGCCAGAGGCGTCTCCTACGAGCAGTACTTC. Translating gives CASSARGVSYEQYF. The chain joins TRBV5-1 to TRBJ2-7; D remains unclear. The germline V gene has CDR1 SGHRS and CDR2 YFSETQ. The CDR3 consists of 14 residues. V gave up 5 bases and J gave up 0 bases, with 12 bases separating them.

The chain employs TRBV7-8 and TRBJ1-2; no definite D call. CDR3 length equals 14 residues. Per germline, CDR1 SGHVS and CDR2 FQNEAQ. V was pared by 5 bases and J by 3 bases, with 13 bases between. The CDR3 bases are TGTGCCAGCAGCCGGCATGGAAGGGACTATGGCTACACCTTC. Residues: CASSRHGRDYGYTF.

A single count supports this clone. The V and J genes are TRBV11-3 and TRBJ1-3; no clear D gene. Germline V lookup: CDR1 SGHNT, CDR2 YENEEA. V lost 1 base and J lost 3, with 4 bases in between. This CDR3 comprises 13 residues. The CDR3 DNA reads TGTGCCAGCAGCTTAGCAGGTGGAAACACCATATATTTT. Its translation is CASSLAGGNTIYF. Full variable domain (remainder filled in from reference TRBV11-3 and TRBJ1-3): EAGVVQSPRYKIIEKKQPVAFWCNPISGHNTLYWYLQNLGQGPELLIRYENEEAVDDSQLPKDRFSAERLKGVDSTLKIQPAELGDSAVYLCASSLAGGNTIYFGEGSWLTVV.

This clone was seen more than once but under ten times. The gene calls are TRBV6-5 and TRBJ1-1; the D is unclear. Trimming cost V 3 bases and J 7 bases, with 6 bases left between them. Germline lookup yields CDR1 MNHEY and CDR2 SVGAGI. This CDR3 spans 11 amino acids. Here the CDR3 DNA reads TGTGCCAGCAGTTATTGGGGTGAAGCTTTCTTT. Amino acids: CASSYWGEAFF.

This clone was counted once. The chain uses TRBV9 and TRBJ2-2; 9 bases are shared with TRBD2. CDR1 is SGDLS and CDR2 is YYNGEE in the germline V gene. Trimming at V came to 6 bases and at J to 2 bases, leaving 11 bases not matched to a gene. This CDR3 comprises 17 residues. The CDR3 reads CASNLGRLAANTGELFF. The CDR3 DNA is TGTGCCAGCAACCTCGGCCGACTAGCGGCTAACACCGGGGAGCTGTTTTTT.

V is TRBV29-1 and J is TRBJ1-2; D is undetermined. Germline V CDR1 and CDR2: SQVTM, ANQGSEA. The CDR3 length is 12 residues. The germline V and J ends were trimmed by 3 bases and 1 base, with 6 bases remaining between them. CDR3 bases: TGCAGCGTTGATCCGAGTAACTATGGCTACACCTTC. Protein sequence: CSVDPSNYGYTF. Variable domain in full (rest from reference TRBV29-1 and TRBJ1-2): SAVISQKPSRDICQRGTSLTIQCQVDSQVTMMFWYRQQPGQSLTLIATANQGSEATYESGFVIDKFPISRPNLTFSTLTVSNMSPEDSSIYLCSVDPSNYGYTFGSGTRLTVV.

This chain connects TRBV20-1 to TRBJ2-3; 7 nucleotides agree with TRBD1. The CDR3 has 15 residues. V was pared by 3 bases and J by 3 bases, with 9 bases of the junction left unmatched. Germline lookup yields CDR1 DFQATT and CDR2 SNEGSKA (reference sequence). The DNA for the CDR3 is TGCAGTGCTAGTTTCCCAGGGGGTGGGACAGATACGCAGTATTTT. It specifies CSASFPGGGTDTQYF.

J is TRBJ1-4 and V is TRBV11-2; D call uncertain. This CDR3 spans 14 amino acids. Trimming took off 3 bases at V and 5 bases at J, with 10 bases between the two ends. The germline gives CDR1 SGHAT, CDR2 FQNNGV. CDR3 sequence reads: CASSFNPRNEKLFF. CDR3 in DNA: TGTGCCAGCAGCTTCAATCCGAGAAATGAAAAACTGTTTTTT.

V gene TRBV9 combines with J gene TRBJ1-4; D is ambiguous. The CDR3 is 13 residues long. The V and J ends lost 7 bases and 2 bases respectively, with 9 bases between them. From germline, CDR1 is SGDLS and CDR2 YYNGEE. CDR3 coding DNA: TGTGCCAGCCAGGCAGGTACTAATGAAAAACTGTTTTTT. It specifies CASQAGTNEKLFF.

The gene calls are TRBV9 and TRBJ2-5; the D gene is possibly TRBD2 (6 bases). V dropped 4 bases and J dropped 4 bases, with 17 bases sitting between them. The CDR3 is 15 amino acids. Germline CDR1 SGDLS, CDR2 YYNGEE. In nucleotides, the CDR3 is TGTGCCAGCAGCCCATATTTCGGAGGGGTAGAGACCCAGTACTTC. As protein: CASSPYFGGVETQYF. Full variable domain (rest looked up from reference TRBV9 and TRBJ2-5): DSGVTQTPKHLITATGQRVTLRCSPRSGDLSVYWYQQSLDQGLQFLIQYYNGEERAKGNILERFSAQQFPDLHSELNLSSLELGDSALYFCASSPYFGGVETQYFGPGTRLLVL.

This chain links TRBV7-8 with TRBJ2-7; weak D call: TRBD2 (6 bases). This CDR3 is built from 14 residues. V was shortened by 2 bases and J by 5 bases, with 13 bases between the two germline ends. CDR1 and CDR2 from the germline V gene are SGHVS and FQNEAQ. CDR3 in DNA: TGTGCCAGCAGCTTAAGGAGGGGTTGGGACGAGCAGTACTTC. Protein sequence: CASSLRRGWDEQYF.

The chain links TRBV7-2 to TRBJ1-5, with a possible D match to TRBD1 (5 bases). Germline loops: CDR1 SGHTA, CDR2 FQGNSA. The ends were cut back, 1 base at V and 2 bases at J, with 9 bases in the middle. The CDR3 has 15 amino acids. The CDR3 region has the DNA TGTGCCAGCAGCTTAGGAGTCAGGGGCAATCAGCCCCAGCATTTT. Its protein is CASSLGVRGNQPQHF.

This rearrangement joins TRBV2 to TRBJ2-7, with 8 nucleotides matching TRBD2. Germline V gene data show CDR1 as SNHLY and CDR2 as FYNNEI. V lost 8 bases to trimming and J lost 2 bases; unmatched junction nucleotides: 2. CDR3 length: 12 residues. In nucleotides, the CDR3 is TGTGCCAGCGTAGCGGGACCCTACGAGCAGTACTTC. It encodes CASVAGPYEQYF.